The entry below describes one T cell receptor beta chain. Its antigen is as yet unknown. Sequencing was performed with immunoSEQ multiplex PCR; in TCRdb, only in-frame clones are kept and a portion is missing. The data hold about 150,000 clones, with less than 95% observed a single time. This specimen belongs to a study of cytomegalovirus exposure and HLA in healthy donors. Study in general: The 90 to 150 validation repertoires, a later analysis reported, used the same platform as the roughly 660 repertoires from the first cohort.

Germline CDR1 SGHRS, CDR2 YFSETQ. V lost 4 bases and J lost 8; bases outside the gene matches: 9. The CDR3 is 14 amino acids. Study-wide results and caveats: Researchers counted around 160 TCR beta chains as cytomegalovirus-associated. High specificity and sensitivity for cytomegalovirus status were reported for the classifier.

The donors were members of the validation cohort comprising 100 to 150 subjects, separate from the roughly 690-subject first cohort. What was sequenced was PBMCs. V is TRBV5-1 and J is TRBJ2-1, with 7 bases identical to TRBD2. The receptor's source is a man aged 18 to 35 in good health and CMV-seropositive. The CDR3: CASSTVLAFDEQFF. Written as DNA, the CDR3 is TGCGCCAGCAGCACCGTACTAGCGTTCGATGAGCAGTTCTTC.